This is a list of T cell receptor beta chains from one sample in a study of cytomegalovirus exposure and HLA in healthy donors. Assay used: immunoSEQ multiplex PCR; TCRdb lists only in-frame clones, some missing. The repertoire holds around 94,000 clones, with more than 65% as singletons. The sample taken for sequencing was PBMCs. The receptors were sampled from a human donor in good health. Both conserved end residues are part of each CDR3. D genes are given only for firm matches. Size values are once, few and many counts, or a class for expanded clones, and some rows have none.

J gene: TRBJ2-5
V gene: TRBV19
D gene: TRBD1
clone size: -
CDR3 length: 16
CDR3 protein: CASKDRGTGGQETQYF
CDR3 DNA: TGTGCCAGTAAGGATAGGGGGACAGGGGGTCAAGAGACCCAGTACTTC

J gene: TRBJ2-7
V gene: TRBV5-1
D gene: -
clone size: -
CDR3 length: 14
CDR3 protein: CASSLASGGYEQYF
CDR3 DNA: TGCGCCAGCAGCTTGGCCAGTGGAGGCTACGAGCAGTACTTC

J gene: TRBJ2-5
V gene: TRBV28
D gene: TRBD2
clone size: -
CDR3 length: 15
CDR3 protein: CASSRSGSVQETQYF
CDR3 DNA: TGTGCCAGCAGTCGTAGCGGGAGTGTGCAAGAGACCCAGTACTTC

J gene: TRBJ2-3
V gene: TRBV10-3
D gene: TRBD2
clone size: -
CDR3 length: 17
CDR3 protein: CAISRRLAGDYTDTQYF
CDR3 DNA: TGTGCCATCAGTCGGAGACTAGCGGGAGATTACACAGATACGCAGTATTTT

J gene: TRBJ1-1
V gene: TRBV6-4
D gene: -
clone size: -
CDR3 length: 13
CDR3 protein: CASRWTVNTEAFF
CDR3 DNA: TGTGCCAGCAGGTGGACAGTTAACACTGAAGCTTTCTTT

J gene: TRBJ1-2
V gene: TRBV19
D gene: TRBD1
clone size: -
CDR3 length: 15
CDR3 protein: CASSLTGTGRNGYTF
CDR3 DNA: TGTGCCAGTAGTCTTACCGGGACAGGGAGGAATGGCTACACCTTC

J gene: TRBJ2-1
V gene: TRBV5-4
D gene: TRBD2
clone size: -
CDR3 length: 14
CDR3 protein: CASSGTSGGNEQFF
CDR3 DNA: TGTGCCAGCAGCGGGACTAGCGGGGGCAATGAGCAGTTCTTC

J gene: TRBJ2-1
V gene: TRBV11-2
D gene: TRBD2
clone size: few
CDR3 length: 15
CDR3 protein: CASRSSGRASGEQFF
CDR3 DNA: TGTGCCAGCAGGTCTAGCGGGAGGGCCTCCGGTGAGCAGTTCTTC

J gene: TRBJ1-2
V gene: TRBV5-4
D gene: TRBD1
clone size: once
CDR3 length: 13
CDR3 protein: CASSLQGDYGYTF
CDR3 DNA: TGTGCCAGCAGCTTGCAGGGGGACTATGGCTACACCTTC

J gene: TRBJ1-4
V gene: TRBV6-1
D gene: -
clone size: few
CDR3 length: 15
CDR3 protein: CASSELRLVNEKLFF
CDR3 DNA: TGTGCCAGCAGTGAACTAAGACTCGTGAATGAAAAACTGTTTTTT

J gene: TRBJ1-5
V gene: TRBV5-4
D gene: -
clone size: -
CDR3 length: 12
CDR3 protein: CASSFGGQPQHF
CDR3 DNA: TGTGCCAGCAGCTTCGGAGGTCAGCCCCAGCATTTT

J gene: TRBJ2-5
V gene: TRBV5-4
D gene: -
clone size: -
CDR3 length: 13
CDR3 protein: CASSLALEETQYF
CDR3 DNA: TGTGCCAGCAGCTTGGCTCTAGAGGAGACCCAGTACTTC

J gene: TRBJ2-7
V gene: TRBV2
D gene: TRBD1
clone size: -
CDR3 length: 15
CDR3 protein: CASSETRTGGNEQYF
CDR3 DNA: TGTGCCAGCAGCGAAACCCGGACAGGGGGCAACGAGCAGTACTTC

J gene: TRBJ2-7
V gene: TRBV18
D gene: TRBD1
clone size: -
CDR3 length: 15
CDR3 protein: CASSPGTDSTYEQYF
CDR3 DNA: TGTGCCAGCTCACCGGGGACAGACTCTACCTACGAGCAGTACTTC

J gene: TRBJ2-7
V gene: TRBV29-1
D gene: TRBD2
clone size: -
CDR3 length: 12
CDR3 protein: CSARGTNYEQYF
CDR3 DNA: TGCAGTGCCCGGGGGACTAACTACGAGCAGTACTTC

J gene: TRBJ1-2
V gene: TRBV28
D gene: -
clone size: -
CDR3 length: 11
CDR3 protein: CASRGGLSYTF
CDR3 DNA: TGTGCCAGCAGAGGCGGGCTGAGCTACACCTTC

J gene: TRBJ2-7
V gene: TRBV7-3
D gene: TRBD1
clone size: once
CDR3 length: 15
CDR3 protein: CASSQGGGQGYEQYF
CDR3 DNA: TGTGCCAGCAGCCAGGGAGGGGGACAGGGCTACGAGCAGTACTTC

J gene: TRBJ2-1
V gene: TRBV4-1
D gene: -
clone size: -
CDR3 length: 12
CDR3 protein: CASSRDYNEQFF
CDR3 DNA: TGCGCCAGCAGCCGCGACTACAATGAGCAGTTCTTC

J gene: TRBJ2-5
V gene: TRBV6-5
D gene: -
clone size: -
CDR3 length: 11
CDR3 protein: CASREGETQYF
CDR3 DNA: TGTGCCAGCAGAGAGGGCGAGACCCAGTACTTC

J gene: TRBJ1-4
V gene: TRBV28
D gene: TRBD1
clone size: -
CDR3 length: 14
CDR3 protein: CASSDRGRDEKLFF
CDR3 DNA: TGTGCCAGCAGTGACAGGGGGCGCGATGAAAAACTGTTTTTT

J gene: TRBJ2-3
V gene: TRBV7-9
D gene: TRBD1
clone size: once
CDR3 length: 16
CDR3 protein: CASSSTGTGVTDTQYF
CDR3 DNA: TGTGCCAGCAGCTCCACCGGGACAGGGGTCACAGATACGCAGTATTTT

J gene: TRBJ2-1
V gene: TRBV5-4
D gene: TRBD2
clone size: few
CDR3 length: 14
CDR3 protein: CASSAGGMGNEQFF
CDR3 DNA: TGTGCCAGCAGCGCGGGGGGGATGGGCAATGAGCAGTTCTTC

J gene: TRBJ2-5
V gene: TRBV5-1
D gene: TRBD2
clone size: -
CDR3 length: 15
CDR3 protein: CARPLGREAWETQYF
CDR3 DNA: TGCGCCAGACCTTTAGGGCGGGAGGCTTGGGAGACCCAGTACTTC

J gene: TRBJ1-3
V gene: TRBV7-2
D gene: -
clone size: -
CDR3 length: 15
CDR3 protein: CASSFEAGAGNTIYF
CDR3 DNA: TGTGCCAGCAGCTTCGAGGCGGGGGCCGGAAACACCATATATTTT

J gene: TRBJ2-1
V gene: TRBV28
D gene: TRBD2
clone size: -
CDR3 length: 15
CDR3 protein: CASSLWLAGTSEQFF
CDR3 DNA: TGTGCCAGCAGTTTATGGCTAGCGGGGACTTCTGAGCAGTTCTTC

J gene: TRBJ2-1
V gene: TRBV9
D gene: TRBD2
clone size: -
CDR3 length: 14
CDR3 protein: CASSVGLADNEQFF
CDR3 DNA: TGTGCCAGCAGCGTCGGACTAGCGGACAATGAGCAGTTCTTC

J gene: TRBJ1-2
V gene: TRBV7-8
D gene: -
clone size: -
CDR3 length: 17
CDR3 protein: CASSLASAGLAGYGYTF
CDR3 DNA: TGTGCCAGCAGCTTAGCGTCGGCGGGCCTAGCGGGCTATGGCTACACCTTC

J gene: TRBJ2-2
V gene: TRBV7-3
D gene: TRBD2
clone size: -
CDR3 length: 21
CDR3 protein: CASSPRGEVAGGPKEAGELFF
CDR3 DNA: TGTGCCAGCAGCCCCCGGGGTGAGGTAGCGGGGGGGCCGAAAGAGGCCGGGGAGCTGTTTTTT

J gene: TRBJ2-1
V gene: TRBV30
D gene: TRBD2
clone size: -
CDR3 length: 17
CDR3 protein: CAWGTSGGQSSYNEQFF
CDR3 DNA: TGTGCCTGGGGGACTAGCGGGGGCCAGAGCTCCTACAATGAGCAGTTCTTC

J gene: TRBJ2-3
V gene: TRBV28
D gene: TRBD2
clone size: -
CDR3 length: 16
CDR3 protein: CASSLPQPGGRDTQYF
CDR3 DNA: TGTGCCAGCAGTTTACCCCAGCCAGGCGGGAGGGATACGCAGTATTTT

J gene: TRBJ2-7
V gene: TRBV5-6
D gene: -
clone size: -
CDR3 length: 16
CDR3 protein: CASSLASWQGNYEQYF
CDR3 DNA: TGTGCCAGCAGCTTGGCCTCATGGCAGGGAAACTACGAGCAGTACTTC

J gene: TRBJ2-3
V gene: TRBV9
D gene: -
clone size: -
CDR3 length: 14
CDR3 protein: CASSNSELLGAQYF
CDR3 DNA: TGTGCCAGCAGCAATTCGGAGCTCCTGGGAGCGCAGTATTTT

J gene: TRBJ1-2
V gene: TRBV27
D gene: -
clone size: -
CDR3 length: 15
CDR3 protein: CASSLSRGPWYGYTF
CDR3 DNA: TGTGCCAGCAGTTTATCCAGGGGCCCCTGGTATGGCTACACCTTC

J gene: TRBJ1-6
V gene: TRBV6-5
D gene: TRBD1
clone size: -
CDR3 length: 15
CDR3 protein: CASRARDSYNSPLHF
CDR3 DNA: TGTGCCAGCAGAGCCCGGGACAGCTATAATTCACCCCTCCACTTT

J gene: TRBJ1-4
V gene: TRBV6-5
D gene: -
clone size: few
CDR3 length: 15
CDR3 protein: CASSWEPATNEKLFF
CDR3 DNA: TGTGCCAGCAGTTGGGAGCCCGCCACTAATGAAAAACTGTTTTTT

J gene: TRBJ2-1
V gene: TRBV7-9
D gene: TRBD2
clone size: once
CDR3 length: 15
CDR3 protein: CASSPTSGKWNEQFF
CDR3 DNA: TGTGCCAGCAGCCCGACTAGCGGGAAGTGGAATGAGCAGTTCTTC

J gene: TRBJ2-5
V gene: TRBV5-6
D gene: TRBD2
clone size: few
CDR3 length: 15
CDR3 protein: CASSHGLADQETQYF
CDR3 DNA: TGTGCCAGCAGCCATGGACTAGCGGACCAAGAGACCCAGTACTTC

J gene: TRBJ1-3
V gene: TRBV7-8
D gene: -
clone size: -
CDR3 length: 14
CDR3 protein: CASSPQGNGNTIYF
CDR3 DNA: TGTGCCAGCAGCCCCCAGGGGAATGGAAACACCATATATTTT

J gene: TRBJ2-3
V gene: TRBV14
D gene: -
clone size: -
CDR3 length: 14
CDR3 protein: CASSPGLNTDTQYF
CDR3 DNA: TGTGCCAGCAGCCCGGGACTCAACACAGATACGCAGTATTTT

J gene: TRBJ1-2
V gene: TRBV7-3
D gene: TRBD1
clone size: -
CDR3 length: 15
CDR3 protein: CASSRYEGQLYGYTF
CDR3 DNA: TGTGCCAGCAGCCGGTATGAGGGACAGTTGTATGGCTACACCTTC

J gene: TRBJ2-5
V gene: TRBV21-1
D gene: -
clone size: -
CDR3 length: 20
CDR3 protein: CASSKSSDGIGGDSKETQYF
CDR3 DNA: TGTGCCAGCAGCAAATCTTCCGACGGGATCGGAGGGGACAGTAAAGAGACCCAGTACTTC

J gene: TRBJ1-3
V gene: TRBV10-2
D gene: -
clone size: -
CDR3 length: 12
CDR3 protein: CASSVTADTIYF
CDR3 DNA: TGCGCCAGCAGTGTTACAGCGGACACCATATATTTT

J gene: TRBJ1-2
V gene: TRBV19
D gene: -
clone size: -
CDR3 length: 13
CDR3 protein: CASSILRAGGYTF
CDR3 DNA: TGTGCCAGTAGTATACTCCGAGCGGGTGGCTACACCTTC

J gene: TRBJ1-1
V gene: TRBV11-2
D gene: -
clone size: -
CDR3 length: 15
CDR3 protein: CASSLQSQMNTEAFF
CDR3 DNA: TGTGCCAGCAGCTTACAATCTCAGATGAACACTGAAGCTTTCTTT

J gene: TRBJ2-3
V gene: TRBV29-1
D gene: -
clone size: -
CDR3 length: 12
CDR3 protein: CSVARSADTQYF
CDR3 DNA: TGCAGCGTTGCTAGGAGTGCGGATACGCAGTATTTT

J gene: TRBJ2-1
V gene: TRBV5-6
D gene: TRBD2
clone size: -
CDR3 length: 16
CDR3 protein: CASSLIPSGGASEQFF
CDR3 DNA: TGTGCCAGCAGCTTGATTCCTAGCGGGGGGGCCTCTGAGCAGTTCTTC

J gene: TRBJ2-7
V gene: TRBV19
D gene: TRBD1
clone size: -
CDR3 length: 14
CDR3 protein: CATSPGTGSYEQYF
CDR3 DNA: TGTGCCACCTCCCCCGGGACAGGGTCCTACGAGCAGTACTTC

J gene: TRBJ2-1
V gene: TRBV9
D gene: -
clone size: -
CDR3 length: 12
CDR3 protein: CASSGTDNEQFF
CDR3 DNA: TGTGCCAGCAGCGGTACAGACAATGAGCAGTTCTTC

J gene: TRBJ2-5
V gene: TRBV9
D gene: TRBD2
clone size: once
CDR3 length: 17
CDR3 protein: CASSPAGGTSAQETQYF
CDR3 DNA: TGTGCCAGCAGCCCAGCGGGGGGGACTAGCGCGCAAGAGACCCAGTACTTC

J gene: TRBJ2-5
V gene: TRBV2
D gene: -
clone size: -
CDR3 length: 13
CDR3 protein: CASKRTTQETQYF
CDR3 DNA: TGTGCCAGCAAAAGGACAACTCAAGAGACCCAGTACTTC

J gene: TRBJ2-7
V gene: TRBV7-9
D gene: TRBD2
clone size: -
CDR3 length: 15
CDR3 protein: CASRGGTSGTYEQYF
CDR3 DNA: TGTGCCAGCAGGGGAGGGACTAGCGGGACCTACGAGCAGTACTTC

J gene: TRBJ2-1
V gene: TRBV14
D gene: -
clone size: -
CDR3 length: 15
CDR3 protein: CASSHPLRSYNEQFF
CDR3 DNA: TGTGCCAGCAGCCACCCCCTCAGGTCCTACAATGAGCAGTTCTTC

J gene: TRBJ2-1
V gene: TRBV11-2
D gene: -
clone size: once
CDR3 length: 16
CDR3 protein: CASSPGGGLSYNEQFF
CDR3 DNA: TGTGCCAGCAGCCCCGGGGGTGGGCTCTCCTACAATGAGCAGTTCTTC

J gene: TRBJ1-5
V gene: TRBV28
D gene: TRBD1
clone size: few
CDR3 length: 14
CDR3 protein: CASRPQGDYQPQHF
CDR3 DNA: TGTGCCAGCAGGCCTCAGGGGGACTATCAGCCCCAGCATTTT

J gene: TRBJ2-2
V gene: TRBV7-9
D gene: TRBD2
clone size: -
CDR3 length: 16
CDR3 protein: CASSLKSGIYTGELFF
CDR3 DNA: TGTGCCAGCAGCCTCAAGAGCGGGATCTACACCGGGGAGCTGTTTTTT

J gene: TRBJ1-4
V gene: TRBV6-6
D gene: TRBD1
clone size: -
CDR3 length: 14
CDR3 protein: CASSIQGAREKLFF
CDR3 DNA: TGTGCCAGCAGCATACAGGGGGCGCGAGAAAAACTGTTTTTT

J gene: TRBJ2-7
V gene: TRBV27
D gene: TRBD2
clone size: -
CDR3 length: 16
CDR3 protein: CASRALLAGLSYEQYF
CDR3 DNA: TGTGCCAGCCGGGCCCTATTAGCGGGGCTCTCCTACGAGCAGTACTTC

J gene: TRBJ2-1
V gene: TRBV7-3
D gene: TRBD1
clone size: -
CDR3 length: 18
CDR3 protein: CASSPSPVGTGGEGEQFF
CDR3 DNA: TGTGCCAGCAGCCCCTCCCCCGTCGGGACAGGGGGAGAAGGTGAGCAGTTCTTC